The 29 T cell receptor beta chains presented below share a single source sample, sequenced in a study of cytomegalovirus exposure and HLA in healthy donors (dated by TCRdb to 2017 to 2019). The library was obtained by the immunoSEQ multiplex PCR assay. For the multiplex PCR, a mixture combining 60 forward primers for TCR Vbeta segments and 13 reverse primers for TCR Jbeta segments was used. In TCRdb, the immuneACCESS table is reduced to in-frame sequences with V and J assigned. These tables do not hold every clone; where another copy was compared, an unresolved V gene accounts for under half, and the others remain unexplained. The sample data list about 67,000 clones, and approximately 67% of these were observed just once. Just over 2% of the sample comes from the top ten. Sequences were obtained from PBMCs. These receptors were taken from a woman aged 25 to 39 in good health and CMV-seronegative.

The chain links TRBV6-6 to TRBJ2-7, with 9 bases that match TRBD1. J was trimmed by 4 bases and V by 6 bases; bases with no gene match: 7. Germline-derived CDR1 and CDR2 are MNHNY and SVGAGI (reference sequence). The CDR3 totals 14 residues. The CDR3, as DNA: TGTGCCAGCAGACCACCGGGACAGGGTTACGAGCAGTACTTC. Its protein is CASRPPGQGYEQYF.

The chain is built from TRBV4-1 and TRBJ1-5; 7 bases agree with TRBD1. With 0 bases clipped from V and 14 bases from J, the junction kept 7 bases outside the gene matches. This CDR3 has 13 residues. Germline-derived CDR1 and CDR2 are MGHRA and YSYEKL. The CDR3 bases are TGCGCCAGCAGCCAAGATCGCGGCACAGGGGAGCATTTT. Its protein is CASSQDRGTGEHF.

Notes on this clone: Within the sample, other DNA sequences also encode this same CDR3. The rearrangement joins TRBV5-4 to TRBJ2-3; D not certain. Trimming shortened V by 0 bases and J by 0 bases, and 5 bases separated the two germline ends. CDR1 SGHNT and CDR2 YYREEE come from the germline V gene (reference sequence). The CDR3 is 14 residues long. CDR3 residues: CASSLVSSTDTQYF. The CDR3 region has the DNA TGTGCCAGCAGCTTGGTCAGTAGCACAGATACGCAGTATTTT.

The V call is TRBV30, the J call TRBJ1-2; possible D gene TRBD1, 5 bases. In germline, CDR1 is GTSNPN, CDR2 SVGIG (reference sequence). The CDR3 totals 14 residues. V lost 1 base, J lost 4 bases, and 13 bases lay in between. The CDR3: CAWSGQGGSYGYTF. In DNA form, the CDR3 reads TGTGCCTGGAGTGGCCAGGGCGGTAGCTATGGCTACACCTTC.

The chain employs TRBV5-4 and TRBJ2-3, with no clear D. Trimming stripped 4 bases from V and 2 bases from J, with 5 bases between. This CDR3 has 12 residues. Germline V gene data show CDR1 as SGHNT and CDR2 as YYREEE (reference sequence). CDR3 region: CASSGDTDTQYF. The CDR3 coding sequence is TGTGCCAGCAGCGGAGACACAGATACGCAGTATTTT.

This sequence joins TRBV29-1 and TRBJ2-7; 7 bases are a match to TRBD1. The V gene end was trimmed by 1 base and the J gene end by 0 bases; junction bases not matched to a gene: 6. This CDR3 has 15 amino acids. Germline V gene sequence: CDR1 SQVTM, CDR2 ANQGSEA. The CDR3 DNA reads as TGCAGCGTTGAAGGCTCCGGGACAGTCTCCTACGAGCAGTACTTC. This codes for CSVEGSGTVSYEQYF.

The V call is TRBV7-9, the J call TRBJ1-2; D is unclear. The CDR3 runs to 14 residues. Between the trimmed V and J ends, which lost 4 bases and 2 bases, there was a span of 11 bases. CDR1 and CDR2 (germline): SEHNR, FQNEAQ (reference sequence). This CDR3 is CASSSGVRNYGYTF. The DNA of the CDR3 is TGTGCCAGCAGCTCGGGAGTTCGGAACTATGGCTACACCTTC.

This chain uses TRBV9 with TRBJ1-2; D gene ambiguous. CDR1 is SGDLS and CDR2 is YYNGEE in the germline V gene. The CDR3 extends over 10 amino acids. With 6 bases removed from V and 8 bases from J, the gap between germline ends came to 8 bases. The CDR3 DNA sequence: TGTGCCAGCACCGCGGGGGGCTACACCTTC. It encodes CASTAGGYTF. Variable domain in full (rest from reference TRBV9 and TRBJ1-2): DSGVTQTPKHLITATGQRVTLRCSPRSGDLSVYWYQQSLDQGLQFLIQYYNGEERAKGNILERFSAQQFPDLHSELNLSSLELGDSALYFCASTAGGYTFGSGTRLTVV.

This sequence joins TRBV7-3 and TRBJ2-1, with TRBD1 identical over 8 bases. This CDR3 region has 15 residues. Trimming removed 5 bases from V and 2 bases from J; junction bases left unmatched: 5. CDR1 and CDR2 (germline): SGHTA, FQGTGA. CDR3 region: CASSVRQGPYNEQFF. As DNA, the CDR3 is TGTGCCAGCAGCGTGCGACAGGGGCCCTACAATGAGCAGTTCTTC. Variable domain in full (rest from reference TRBV7-3 and TRBJ2-1): GAGVSQTPSNKVTEKGKYVELRCDPISGHTALYWYRQSLGQGPEFLIYFQGTGAADDSGLPNDRFFAVRPEGSVSTLKIQRTERGDSAVYLCASSVRQGPYNEQFFGPGTRLTVL.

This chain links TRBV5-4 with TRBJ2-2; perhaps TRBD1 as D (6 bases). The length of the CDR3 is 13 residues. Germline CDR1 is SGHNT and CDR2 is YYREEE (reference sequence). V lost 5 bases, J lost 6 bases, and 11 bases lay in between. Here the CDR3 reads CASRQGVAGELFF. The CDR3 bases are TGTGCCAGCAGACAGGGAGTGGCCGGGGAGCTGTTTTTT.

The rearrangement links TRBV7-9 to TRBJ2-1; D perhaps matches TRBD1 (5 bases). The ends were cut back, 2 bases at V and 0 bases at J, with 8 bases in the middle. Looked up from germline, CDR1 is SEHNR and CDR2 is FQNEAQ (reference sequence). The CDR3 totals 15 residues. The CDR3 reads CASSLLDNSYNEQFF. The CDR3 DNA sequence: TGTGCCAGCAGCTTACTGGACAACTCCTACAATGAGCAGTTCTTC.

This clone appeared a few times. The V and J genes are TRBV25-1 and TRBJ2-3; 10 positions agree with TRBD1. Germline V lookup: CDR1 MGHDK, CDR2 SYGVNS. The CDR3 is 15 amino acids. V lost 3 bases to trimming and J lost 5 bases; unmatched junction nucleotides: 5. CDR3 protein: CASSDDRGLEDTQYF. DNA of the CDR3: TGTGCCAGCAGTGACGACAGGGGGCTAGAAGATACGCAGTATTTT.

This sequence joins TRBV27 and TRBJ2-2; the D gene is possibly TRBD2 (5 bases). V shed 7 bases and J shed 0 bases, with 12 bases lying between them. Germline V lookup: CDR1 MNHEY, CDR2 SMNVEV (reference sequence). The CDR3 contains 15 residues. The CDR3 DNA reads TGTGCCAGCAACCCTTCGCGGGCGAACACCGGGGAGCTGTTTTTT. Translation gives CASNPSRANTGELFF.

V gene TRBV6-5 combines with J gene TRBJ2-1; 7 bases agree with TRBD2. The CDR3 totals 15 residues. Unmatched junction bases numbered 5, after V lost 6 bases and J lost 0 bases. The germline V gene has CDR1 MNHEY and CDR2 SVGAGI. CDR3 protein: CASSGGSSSYNEQFF. CDR3 DNA sequence: TGTGCCAGCAGCGGGGGGAGTAGCTCCTACAATGAGCAGTTCTTC.

The rearrangement uses TRBV28 and TRBJ2-5; D is possibly TRBD2 (5 bases). Germline values: CDR1 MDHEN, CDR2 SYDVKM. The ends were cut back, 6 bases at V and 0 bases at J, with 5 bases in the middle. The CDR3 has 12 amino acids. CDR3 in amino acids: CASRRDQETQYF. CDR3 coding DNA: TGTGCCAGCAGGAGGGACCAAGAGACCCAGTACTTC.

The rearrangement links TRBV4-3 to TRBJ1-1, with D hard to call. Germline-derived CDR1 and CDR2 are LGHNA and YSLEER. The V and J ends lost 0 bases and 1 base respectively, with 6 bases between them. The CDR3 loop spans 14 amino acids. The CDR3 loop reads CASSQDRQNTEAFF. CDR3 bases: TGCGCCAGCAGCCAAGATCGACAGAACACTGAAGCTTTCTTT.

The chain joins TRBV11-3 to TRBJ2-5; 11 bases are shared with TRBD1. The V segment lost 5 bases and the J segment 5 bases; nucleotides outside the gene matches: 7. CDR1 and CDR2 from the germline V gene are SGHNT and YENEEA. The CDR3 runs 15 residues. The CDR3 DNA sequence: TGTGCCAGCAGCGGACAGGGGGCGGTCTTCGAGACCCAGTACTTC. It specifies CASSGQGAVFETQYF. The complete variable domain, with remaining parts taken from reference TRBV11-3 and TRBJ2-5, reads EAGVVQSPRYKIIEKKQPVAFWCNPISGHNTLYWYLQNLGQGPELLIRYENEEAVDDSQLPKDRFSAERLKGVDSTLKIQPAELGDSAVYLCASSGQGAVFETQYFGPGTRLLVL.

Concerning this clone itself: The same CDR3 also results from other DNA sequences found in this sample. The CDR3 reads CASSLDGGSTDTQYF. The DNA for the CDR3 is TGTGCCAGCAGCTTAGATGGCGGGAGCACAGATACGCAGTATTTT. V usage is TRBV7-2 and J usage is TRBJ2-3, with D tentatively TRBD2 (5 bases). The CDR3 length is 15 residues. Trimming shortened V by 1 base and J by 0 bases, and 8 bases separated the two germline ends. The V gene's germline CDR1 is SGHTA and CDR2 FQGNSA.

The chain joins TRBV2 to TRBJ2-7; TRBD1 might be the D (5 bases). With 7 bases removed from V and 5 bases from J, the gap between germline ends came to 18 bases. From germline, CDR1 is SNHLY and CDR2 FYNNEI. The CDR3 covers 14 residues. CDR3: CASTDQGMSHEQYF. In DNA, the CDR3 is TGTGCCAGCACCGATCAGGGAATGTCGCACGAGCAGTACTTC. The variable domain in full, completed from reference TRBV2 and TRBJ2-7, reads EPEVTQTPSHQVTQMGQEVILRCVPISNHLYFYWYRQILGQKVEFLVSFYNNEISEKSEIFDDQFSVERPDGSNFTLKIRSTKLEDSAMYFCASTDQGMSHEQYFGPGTRLTVT.

The genes are TRBV21-1 and TRBJ2-3; TRBD2, the D gene given by the table, was not confirmed from the DNA. TRBV21-1 is annotated as a pseudogene. The CDR3 has 17 amino acids. CDR3 DNA sequence: TGTGCCAGCAGCCTTCACCGACGCGGGGGCGGCACAGATACGCAGTATTTT. Protein: CASSLHRRGGGTDTQYF.

This sequence joins TRBV10-3 and TRBJ1-2, with 9 bases aligning to TRBD1. CDR3 length equals 15 residues. Per germline, CDR1 ENHRY and CDR2 SYGVKD. J lost 7 bases, V lost 0 bases, and 6 bases had no gene match. Written as DNA, the CDR3 is TGTGCCATCAGTGAGTCTCGACAGGGGGTCTCTGGCTACACCTTC. Encoded protein: CAISESRQGVSGYTF.

The rearrangement links TRBV6-6 to TRBJ1-3, with 8 nucleotides matching TRBD1. Trimming cost V 5 bases and J 4 bases; bases outside gene matches: 4. This CDR3 region has 14 residues. Germline lookup yields CDR1 MNHNY and CDR2 SVGAGI (reference sequence). The CDR3, as DNA: TGTGCCAGCAGTCCAAGGACAGGGGGAAACACCATATATTTT. Translation gives CASSPRTGGNTIYF.

This clone showed up just once. The chain has TRBV4-2 and TRBJ2-2, with 9 bases fitting TRBD1. V lost 5 bases and J lost 9; bases outside the gene matches: 10. Germline values: CDR1 LGHNA, CDR2 YNFKEQ. This CDR3 is 15 amino acids long. CDR3 amino acids: CASSLQGTGRRELFF. CDR3 DNA sequence: TGTGCCAGCAGCTTGCAAGGGACAGGGCGCCGGGAGCTGTTTTTT.

This clone was counted only a few times. The chain carries TRBV28 and TRBJ1-2, with TRBD1 as a possible D gene (5 bases). CDR3 length: 14 amino acids. Germline V gives CDR1 MDHEN, CDR2 SYDVKM. Trimming took 5 bases from V and 8 from J, leaving 18 bases between them. The CDR3 region is CASSEIGAKGGYTF. The DNA of the CDR3 is TGTGCCAGCAGTGAGATAGGGGCAAAAGGGGGCTACACCTTC.

The gene calls are TRBV6-1 and TRBJ2-3, with 8 nucleotides matching TRBD1. This CDR3 has 17 amino acids. The germline V gene has CDR1 MNHNS and CDR2 SASEGT. With V trimmed by 2 bases and J by 5 bases, 12 bases remained unmatched. CDR3 sequence: CASSEHQGARLIDTQYF. DNA for the CDR3: TGTGCCAGCAGTGAACACCAGGGGGCGCGACTAATAGATACGCAGTATTTT.

This clone appeared a single time. The V gene is TRBV6-5, the J gene TRBJ2-1; maybe TRBD2 (5 bases). Germline CDR1 and CDR2: MNHEY and SVGAGI. With 8 bases removed from V and 7 bases from J, the gap between germline ends came to 21 bases. CDR3 length: 15 amino acids. The DNA for the CDR3 is TGTGCCAGCGGACCACTAGGTATTACGGGAAATGAGCAGTTCTTC. It yields the protein CASGPLGITGNEQFF.

A note on this clone: A much larger clone lies a single base off, so this may be a read error. This sequence joins TRBV7-9 and TRBJ1-2; 9 bases line up with TRBD1. J was trimmed by 4 bases and V by 3 bases; bases with no gene match: 0. Germline CDR1 is SEHNR and CDR2 is FQNEAQ (reference sequence). The CDR3 contains 13 residues. CDR3 loop: CASSLGQGYGYTF. CDR3 sequence (DNA): TGTGCCAGCAGCTTGGGACAGGGCTATGGCTACACCTTC.

The chain carries TRBV19 and TRBJ2-7; TRBD2 agrees at 9 bases. With V trimmed by 6 bases and J by 0 bases, 6 bases remained unmatched. The CDR3 is made up of 15 amino acids. Germline V lookup: CDR1 LNHDA, CDR2 SQIVND (reference sequence). CDR3 sequence: CASRSGGPSSYEQYF. The CDR3 region has the DNA TGTGCCAGTAGGAGCGGGGGGCCGAGCTCCTACGAGCAGTACTTC. Filled out from reference TRBV19 and TRBJ2-7, the complete variable domain reads DGGITQSPKYLFRKEGQNVTLSCEQNLNHDAMYWYRQDPGQGLRLIYYSQIVNDFQKGDIAEGYSVSREKKESFPLTVTSAQKNPTAFYLCASRSGGPSSYEQYFGPGTRLTVT.

This chain links TRBV11-3 with TRBJ2-7; 11 nucleotides align to TRBD2. There are 15 residues in the CDR3. Trimming removed 4 bases from V and 6 bases from J; junction bases left unmatched: 8. Germline V gene data show CDR1 as SGHNT and CDR2 as YENEEA. The CDR3 is CASSSPGLAALEQYF. The CDR3 bases are TGTGCCAGCAGCTCTCCGGGACTAGCGGCACTCGAGCAGTACTTC.